These 18 T cell receptor beta chains were sequenced from one sample in a study of blood T cell repertoires in COVID-19. The protocol was immunoSEQ multiplex PCR, while the TCRdb copy is restricted to in-frame clones and leaves out a portion. Counted here are 340,000 or so clones, approximately 82% occurring once; the ten biggest clones make up about 3%. The sequenced material came from peripheral blood. Receptors were obtained from a man under 40 with active or convalescent COVID-19.

This chain connects TRBV5-4 to TRBJ2-4; 7 bases align to TRBD1. Germline CDR1 reads SGHNT; CDR2 reads YYREEE (reference sequence). This CDR3 spans 15 amino acids. With 3 bases clipped from V and 9 bases from J, the junction kept 12 bases outside the gene matches. CDR3 amino acids: CASSSPTGLTGIQYF. For the CDR3, the DNA is TGTGCCAGCAGCTCACCGACAGGGCTCACCGGCATTCAGTACTTC.

This clone was detected many times. The V and J genes are TRBV19 and TRBJ2-1, with 10 nucleotides matching TRBD2. V lost 4 bases and J lost 0; bases outside the gene matches: 0. From germline, CDR1 is LNHDA and CDR2 SQIVND (reference sequence). The CDR3 extends over 15 amino acids. The CDR3 coding sequence is TGTGCCAGTAGTACTAGCGGGAGCTCCTACAATGAGCAGTTCTTC. It encodes CASSTSGSSYNEQFF.

The V call is TRBV7-9, the J call TRBJ2-3, with TRBD1 identical over 7 bases. The CDR3 has 14 amino acids. CDR1 SEHNR and CDR2 FQNEAQ come from the germline V gene (reference sequence). The trim removed 1 base at V and 4 bases at J, leaving 2 bases unmatched. DNA for the CDR3: TGTGCCAGCAGCTTAGACAGGGGTTCAGATACGCAGTATTTT. Amino acids: CASSLDRGSDTQYF.

As regards this clone: The same CDR3 arises from other DNA sequences in this sample as well. This chain links TRBV27 with TRBJ2-1; D not resolved. The CDR3 consists of 14 residues. Trimming pared 0 bases from V and 5 bases from J, leaving 8 bases between. The germline gives CDR1 MNHEY, CDR2 SMNVEV (reference sequence). As DNA, the CDR3 is TGTGCCAGCAGTTTATCATGGCAAAACAATGAGCAGTTCTTC. As protein: CASSLSWQNNEQFF.

The CDR3 nucleotides read TGTGCCAGCAGCACTAGTGTGACCTACGAGCAGTACTTC. It specifies CASSTSVTYEQYF. The chain uses TRBV11-3 and TRBJ2-7, with D perhaps TRBD2 (5 bases). CDR3 length: 13 amino acids. Germline-derived CDR1 and CDR2 are SGHNT and YENEEA. V was cut by 5 bases and J by 2 bases, with 10 bases left in between. Filled out from reference TRBV11-3 and TRBJ2-7, the complete variable domain reads EAGVVQSPRYKIIEKKQPVAFWCNPISGHNTLYWYLQNLGQGPELLIRYENEEAVDDSQLPKDRFSAERLKGVDSTLKIQPAELGDSAVYLCASSTSVTYEQYFGPGTRLTVT.

This clone came up once. The V gene is TRBV7-9, the J gene TRBJ2-3; 8 bases match TRBD2. CDR1 and CDR2 (germline): SEHNR, FQNEAQ (reference sequence). The junction had 2 bases not matched to a gene; V was cut back by 1 base and J by 2 bases. CDR3 length: 15 residues. CDR3 loop: CASSLVSGTTDTQYF. CDR3 DNA sequence: TGTGCCAGCAGCTTAGTTAGCGGGACCACAGATACGCAGTATTTT.

The V and J genes are TRBV29-1 and TRBJ1-5; maybe TRBD1 (6 bases). Germline V gives CDR1 SQVTM, CDR2 ANQGSEA. Deletions cut 6 bases from V and 2 bases from J, with 11 bases between. This CDR3 has 13 residues. The CDR3 protein is CSVQGLGNQPQHF. CDR3 coding DNA: TGCAGCGTCCAGGGGTTAGGCAATCAGCCCCAGCATTTT.

In this sample, this clone turned up once. The chain joins TRBV19 to TRBJ2-7; 9 bases align to TRBD1. CDR1 and CDR2 (germline): LNHDA, SQIVND (reference sequence). The CDR3 runs to 15 residues. Trimming at V came to 0 bases and at J to 3 bases, leaving 3 bases not matched to a gene. Here the CDR3 reads CASSIEDRGNYEQYF. CDR3 nucleotides: TGTGCCAGTAGTATAGAGGACAGGGGCAACTACGAGCAGTACTTC.

The chain combines TRBV7-9 with TRBJ1-2; D gene unclear. The V gene lost 5 bases and the J gene lost 7 bases, with 14 bases spanning the gap. The CDR3 length is 13 residues. Germline CDR1 SEHNR, CDR2 FQNEAQ (reference sequence). The CDR3: CASSITPGIGYTF. DNA for the CDR3: TGTGCCAGCAGCATAACCCCGGGGATTGGCTACACCTTC.

The V call is TRBV9, the J call TRBJ2-2; possible D gene TRBD2, 6 bases. Trimming left V 0 bases short and J 6 bases short, with 12 bases between. This CDR3 has 15 residues. Germline assignment: CDR1 SGDLS and CDR2 YYNGEE. The CDR3 sequence: CASSVGGPGAGELFF. In DNA, the CDR3 is TGTGCCAGCAGCGTAGGTGGCCCGGGGGCCGGGGAGCTGTTTTTT.

The chain recombines TRBV24-1 with TRBJ1-2; no firm D call. CDR1 is KGHDR and CDR2 is SFDVKD in the germline V gene. V dropped 0 bases and J dropped 6 bases, with 13 bases sitting between them. The CDR3 consists of 15 residues. The CDR3 region is CATSDLPDGRDGYTF. Here the CDR3 DNA reads TGTGCCACCAGTGATTTGCCAGATGGCCGGGATGGCTACACCTTC.

The V gene is TRBV6-2 or TRBV6-3, the J gene TRBJ1-4, with TRBD1 as a possible D gene (5 bases). Germline V lookup: CDR1 MNHEY, CDR2 SVGEGT. Between the trimmed V and J ends, which lost 3 bases and 6 bases, there was a span of 11 bases. The CDR3 loop spans 14 amino acids. CDR3 amino acids: CASSYTAGHEKLFF. The CDR3 coding sequence is TGTGCCAGCAGTTATACGGCAGGGCATGAAAAACTGTTTTTT.

In the case of this clone: Other DNA sequences from this sample encode an identical CDR3 as well. The chain combines TRBV7-2 with TRBJ1-5; D is possibly TRBD1 (6 bases). Trimming removed 1 base at V and 2 bases at J, with 9 bases between. The V gene's germline CDR1 is SGHTA and CDR2 FQGNSA. The CDR3 runs 15 residues. CDR3 sequence reads: CASSLETGRNQPQHF. The CDR3 bases are TGTGCCAGCAGCTTAGAAACAGGGCGCAATCAGCCCCAGCATTTT.

The V call is TRBV24-1, the J call TRBJ2-1; 7 bases map to TRBD2. This CDR3 is built from 15 residues. V was pared by 2 bases and J by 7 bases, with 7 bases of the junction left unmatched. CDR1 and CDR2 from the germline V gene are KGHDR and SFDVKD. This chain's CDR3 is CATSDWGGAGNEQFF. As DNA, the CDR3 is TGTGCCACCAGTGATTGGGGGGGAGCTGGGAATGAGCAGTTCTTC.

V and J are TRBV24-1 and TRBJ2-2; the D gene is possibly TRBD2 (6 bases). Germline-derived CDR1 and CDR2 are KGHDR and SFDVKD. The CDR3 extends over 15 amino acids. The ends were cut back, 0 bases at V and 6 bases at J, with 10 bases in the middle. The CDR3 loop is CATSDLQAGSGELFF. The CDR3 region has the DNA TGTGCCACCAGTGATTTGCAGGCGGGATCCGGGGAGCTGTTTTTT.

The chain carries TRBV9 and TRBJ2-1, with TRBD2 matching over 12 bases. J gave up 9 bases and V 3 bases, and 7 bases lay outside the gene matches. The CDR3 totals 15 residues. Germline-derived CDR1 and CDR2 are SGDLS and YYNGEE. The CDR3 coding sequence is TGTGCCAGCAGCGAGACTAGCGGGAGTCGAGTTGAGCAGTTCTTC. It translates to CASSETSGSRVEQFF.

The chain joins TRBV12-3 or TRBV12-4 to TRBJ1-1, with D perhaps matching TRBD1 (6 bases). This CDR3 has 12 residues. Trimming left V 7 bases short and J 6 bases short, with 12 bases between. Written as DNA, the CDR3 is TGTGCCAGCACCCCCGAGGGGGCTGAAGCTTTCTTT. Protein product: CASTPEGAEAFF.

This clone was recorded only once. The gene calls are TRBV30 and TRBJ2-5, with D unresolved. The V and J ends lost 3 bases and 0 bases respectively, with 2 bases between them. Germline CDR1 and CDR2: GTSNPN and SVGIG (reference sequence). The CDR3 length is 11 residues. The CDR3 is CAWSNQETQYF. CDR3 in DNA: TGTGCCTGGAGCAACCAAGAGACCCAGTACTTC.